This T cell receptor (beta chain) appears in the sequencing data of a study of T cell responses to AZD1222 COVID-19 vaccine. The germline V gene has CDR1 SGHTS and CDR2 YDEGEE. After removal of 4 bases from V and 6 bases from J, the junction contained 11 bases not matched to a gene. The CDR3 runs to 16 residues. Clones were read by immunoSEQ multiplex PCR, and TCRdb kept only the in-frame ones, dropping some. The profile covers some 150,000 clones, with roughly nine tenths appearing a single time and about 2% taken by the ten largest. The input for sequencing was peripheral blood, taken on day 0 of AZD1222 vaccination. The TCR comes from an adult in good health. This sequence joins TRBV5-8 and TRBJ2-2; TRBD2 matches at 8 bases. The CDR3 bases are TGTGCCAGCAGCACGTGGGCTAGCGGGCGTGCCGGGGAGCTGTTTTTT. Protein: CASSTWASGRAGELFF.